This is a list of T cell receptor beta chains from one sample in a study of blood T cell repertoires in COVID-19. TCRdb keeps only in-frame clones here, not all; method: immunoSEQ multiplex PCR. The sample shows fewer than 150,000 clones, about nine tenths of them seen only once. Input material: peripheral blood. The receptors were gathered from a human donor in a cohort sampled during active COVID-19. Both conserved end residues are part of each CDR3. A D gene is named only where the DNA matches it firmly. Expanded clones are given a class, and other clones once, few, many or no size at all.

clone_size j_call d_call v_call cdr3_nt cdr3_aa
. TRBJ1-4 . TRBV5-5 TGTGCCAGCAGCTTGGGGGCCAGCCCAACTAATGAAAAACTGTTTTTT CASSLGASPTNEKLFF
. TRBJ2-3 TRBD2 TRBV6-5 TGTGCCAGCAGCCGACTGAGCGGGGGGGATACGCAGTATTTT CASSRLSGGDTQYF
. TRBJ2-7 . TRBV6-5 TGTGCCAGCAGTTACTCAACAGGGTTGTCCACCTACGAGCAGTACTTC CASSYSTGLSTYEQYF
. TRBJ2-7 . TRBV5-5 TGTGCCAGCACCATACATGATTCTTCCTACGAGCAGTACTTC CASTIHDSSYEQYF
. TRBJ2-7 TRBD1 TRBV5-1 TGCGCCAGCAGCGAGGACAGGGGCGGCGAGCAGTACTTC CASSEDRGGEQYF
. TRBJ1-2 TRBD1 TRBV5-1 TGCGCCAGCAGCCCCCGGGACAGGGAGGGCTACACCTTC CASSPRDREGYTF
. TRBJ2-1 . TRBV25-1 TGTGCCAGCGGCGGAGGGAGGAGGTTGGGAAGAGGGGATGAGCAGTTCTTC CASGGGRRLGRGDEQFF
. TRBJ1-4 TRBD1 TRBV5-6 TGTGCCAGCAGCTTGGGGACAGGGTTAGAGAATGAAAAACTGTTTTTT CASSLGTGLENEKLFF
once TRBJ2-3 TRBD2 TRBV4-1 TGCGCCAGCAGCCATGGGCCGGGACTAGCGGGGGGGCAGTCAGGAGATACGCAGTATTTT CASSHGPGLAGGQSGDTQYF
. TRBJ2-1 TRBD2 TRBV19 TGTGCCAGTAGTATCCACGGACTAGCGGGAAACCTCAACAATGAGCAGTTCTTC CASSIHGLAGNLNNEQFF
. TRBJ2-7 TRBD1 TRBV27 TGTGCCAGCAGTACCCGGGACAGGGTCTACGAGCAGTACTTC CASSTRDRVYEQYF
. TRBJ1-1 TRBD1 TRBV6-1 TGTGCCAGCAGTGAGGGACAGTTTGAAGCTTTCTTT CASSEGQFEAFF
. TRBJ2-7 TRBD2 TRBV15 TGTGCCACCAGCAAAGCGGGGGGGAGCGAGCAGTACTTC CATSKAGGSEQYF
. TRBJ2-7 . TRBV19 TGTGCCAGTAGTATAAAGGCAGGGACCTACGAGCAGTACTTC CASSIKAGTYEQYF
. TRBJ2-2 TRBD1 TRBV4-2 TGTGCCAGCAGCCAAGAAAGGGGACAGGGGGCATCGGCCGGGGAGCTGTTTTTT CASSQERGQGASAGELFF
. TRBJ1-5 TRBD1 TRBV7-2 TGTGCCAGCAGCAGAGGACAGGGGTTTGAGCCCCAGCATTTT CASSRGQGFEPQHF
. TRBJ2-7 . TRBV15 TGTGCCACCAGCAGAGACCGCGGGGGCCCGGGGGGCTCCTACGAGCAGTACTTC CATSRDRGGPGGSYEQYF
. TRBJ1-6 . TRBV6-2/TRBV6-3 TGTGCCAGCAGTTTCGCACCGTTATCCCAGGACTGGCTCTATAATTCACCCCTCCACTTT CASSFAPLSQDWLYNSPLHF
. TRBJ2-7 TRBD2 TRBV10-3 TGTGCCATCAGTGGGACTAGCGGGCTCAGCTACGAGCAGTACTTC CAISGTSGLSYEQYF
. TRBJ2-1 . TRBV5-5 TGTGCCAGCAGCCCCCTTAGCGGTAGCTCCTACAATGAGCAGTTCTTC CASSPLSGSSYNEQFF
. TRBJ2-1 TRBD1 TRBV28 TGTGCCAGCCCTTATTGCCGGGACAGGGGGCCGGAGGGCCCCGACAATGAGCAGTTCTTC CASPYCRDRGPEGPDNEQFF
. TRBJ1-1 . TRBV2 TGTGCCAGCACTCCGGACAGCACTGAAGCTTTCTTT CASTPDSTEAFF
. TRBJ1-2 TRBD1 TRBV27 TGTGCCAGCAGTTCAGGACAGGGTAACTATGGCTACACCTTC CASSSGQGNYGYTF
. TRBJ1-1 . TRBV7-6 TGTGCCAGCAGCTCTTTCCTGAACACTGAAGCTTTCTTT CASSSFLNTEAFF
. TRBJ1-5 TRBD1 TRBV23-1 TGCGCCAGCAGTCAGAAATCCGGGGACAGGGGTAGAGGGCATCAGCCCCAGCATTTT CASSQKSGDRGRGHQPQHF